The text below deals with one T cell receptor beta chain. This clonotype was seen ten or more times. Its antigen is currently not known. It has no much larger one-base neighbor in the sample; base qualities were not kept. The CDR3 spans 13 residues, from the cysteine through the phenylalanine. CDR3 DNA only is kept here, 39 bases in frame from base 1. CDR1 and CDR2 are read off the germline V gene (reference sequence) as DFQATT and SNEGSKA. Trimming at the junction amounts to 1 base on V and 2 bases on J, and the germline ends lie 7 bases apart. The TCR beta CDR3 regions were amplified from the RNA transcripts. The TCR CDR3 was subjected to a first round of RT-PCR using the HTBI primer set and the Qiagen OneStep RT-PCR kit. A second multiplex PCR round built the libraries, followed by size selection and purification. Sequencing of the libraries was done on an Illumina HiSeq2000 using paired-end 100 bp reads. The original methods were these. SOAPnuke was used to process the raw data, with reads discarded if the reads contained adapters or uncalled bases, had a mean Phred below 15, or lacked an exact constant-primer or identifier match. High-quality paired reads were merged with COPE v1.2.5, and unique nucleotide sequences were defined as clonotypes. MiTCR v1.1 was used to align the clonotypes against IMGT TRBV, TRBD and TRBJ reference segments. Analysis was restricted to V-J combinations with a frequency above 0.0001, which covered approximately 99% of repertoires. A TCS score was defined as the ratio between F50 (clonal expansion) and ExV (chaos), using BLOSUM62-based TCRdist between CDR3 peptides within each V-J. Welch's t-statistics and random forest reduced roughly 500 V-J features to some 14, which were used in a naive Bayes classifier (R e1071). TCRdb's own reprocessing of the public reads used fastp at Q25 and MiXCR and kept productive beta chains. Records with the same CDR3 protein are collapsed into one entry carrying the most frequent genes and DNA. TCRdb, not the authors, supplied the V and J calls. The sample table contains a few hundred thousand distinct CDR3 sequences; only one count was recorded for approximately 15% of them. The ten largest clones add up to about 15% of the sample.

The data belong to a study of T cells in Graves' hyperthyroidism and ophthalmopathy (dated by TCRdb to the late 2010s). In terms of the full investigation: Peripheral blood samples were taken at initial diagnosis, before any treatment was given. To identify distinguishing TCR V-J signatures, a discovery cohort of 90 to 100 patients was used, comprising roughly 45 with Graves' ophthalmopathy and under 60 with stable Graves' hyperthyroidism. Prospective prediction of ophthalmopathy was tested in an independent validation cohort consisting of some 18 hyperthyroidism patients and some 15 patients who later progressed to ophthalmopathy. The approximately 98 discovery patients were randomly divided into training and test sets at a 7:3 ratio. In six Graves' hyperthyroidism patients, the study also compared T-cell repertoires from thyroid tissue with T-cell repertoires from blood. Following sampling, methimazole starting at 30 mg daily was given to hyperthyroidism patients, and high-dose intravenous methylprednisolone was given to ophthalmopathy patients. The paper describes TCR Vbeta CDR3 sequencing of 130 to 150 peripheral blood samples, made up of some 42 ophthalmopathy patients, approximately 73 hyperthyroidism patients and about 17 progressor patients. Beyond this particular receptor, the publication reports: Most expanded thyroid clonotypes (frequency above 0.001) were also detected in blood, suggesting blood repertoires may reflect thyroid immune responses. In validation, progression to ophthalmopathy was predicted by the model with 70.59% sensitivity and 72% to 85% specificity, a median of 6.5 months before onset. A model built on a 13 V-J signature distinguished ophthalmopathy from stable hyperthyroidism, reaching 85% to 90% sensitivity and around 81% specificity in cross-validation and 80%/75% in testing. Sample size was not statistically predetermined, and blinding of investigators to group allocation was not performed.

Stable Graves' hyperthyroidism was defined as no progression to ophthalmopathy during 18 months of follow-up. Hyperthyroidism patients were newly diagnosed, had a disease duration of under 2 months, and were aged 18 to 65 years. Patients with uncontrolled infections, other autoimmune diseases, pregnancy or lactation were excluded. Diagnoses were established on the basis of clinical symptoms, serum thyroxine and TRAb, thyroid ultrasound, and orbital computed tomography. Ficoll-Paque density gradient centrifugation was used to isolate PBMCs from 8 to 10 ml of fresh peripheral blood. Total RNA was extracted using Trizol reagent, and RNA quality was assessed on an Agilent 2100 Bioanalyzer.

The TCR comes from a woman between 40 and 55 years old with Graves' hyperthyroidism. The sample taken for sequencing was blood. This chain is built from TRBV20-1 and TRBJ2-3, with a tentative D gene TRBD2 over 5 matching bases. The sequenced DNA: TGCAGTGCTAGAGCAGCGGACACAGATACGCAGTATTTT. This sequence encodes CSARAADTDTQYF.